The 31 T cell receptor beta chains given below trace back to one sample, sequenced in a study of T cells expressing NK-cell markers. TCRdb re-called the 5' RACE reads; every CDR3 protein appears as one record, without DNA. The sample includes 90,000 to 130,000 distinct CDR3 sequences. Sequencing was done on a sample of blood T cells: a sorted CD56 or NKG2C T cell subset, CD4+ or CD8+ T cells, or bulk PBMC T cells (not recorded which). These receptors all stem from a woman aged 18 to 75 in good health.

The rearrangement links TRBV11-3 to TRBJ2-5; TCRdb names TRBD1, which stays unverified in the absence of DNA. The CDR3 has 14 residues. The V gene's germline CDR1 is SGHNT and CDR2 YENEEA. This CDR3 reads CASSGWDSPETQYF.

The chain joins TRBV6-2 or TRBV6-3 to TRBJ1-6; the TRBD1 assignment by TCRdb is unverifiable without DNA. The CDR3 covers 15 residues. Germline CDR1 and CDR2: MNHEY and SVGEGT. CDR3 protein: CASSYMGGLHSPLHF.

This chain joins TRBV7-9 and TRBJ2-7; TCRdb indicates TRBD2, and absent DNA this call remains unverified. The CDR3 is 15 amino acids. CDR1 is SEHNR, CDR2 FQNEAQ, per germline (reference sequence). The CDR3 protein is CASSLEGLAAYEQYF.

This rearrangement joins TRBV7-3 to TRBJ2-1; TCRdb gives TRBD2 as the D gene, but with no DNA this cannot be confirmed. The germline gives CDR1 SGHTA, CDR2 FQGTGA. The CDR3 extends over 18 amino acids. CDR3 sequence: CASSSGPRLAGSYNEQFF. Using reference TRBV7-3 and TRBJ2-1 for the parts outside the CDR3, the full variable domain is GAGVSQTPSNKVTEKGKYVELRCDPISGHTALYWYRQSLGQGPEFLIYFQGTGAADDSGLPNDRFFAVRPEGSVSTLKIQRTERGDSAVYLCASSSGPRLAGSYNEQFFGPGTRLTVL.

The chain links TRBV7-9 to TRBJ2-7; TCRdb picks TRBD1, but there is no DNA to check that call. Per germline, CDR1 SEHNR and CDR2 FQNEAQ (reference sequence). The CDR3 extends over 15 amino acids. The CDR3 sequence: CASSSDGEGTYEQYF.

V gene TRBV2 combines with J gene TRBJ1-1; TCRdb returns TRBD1, unconfirmable since there is no DNA. The CDR3 is 15 amino acids. Per germline, CDR1 SNHLY and CDR2 FYNNEI. The CDR3 protein is CASSEGQAINTEAFF.

This chain links TRBV7-9 with TRBJ2-1. Germline V gives CDR1 SEHNR, CDR2 FQNEAQ (reference sequence). The CDR3 runs to 16 residues. The CDR3 reads CASSLDHPVLDNEQFF.

V gene TRBV4-3 combines with J gene TRBJ2-5; no DNA is available, so the TRBD1 call from TCRdb remains unchecked. Germline V CDR1 and CDR2: LGHNA, YSLEER. The CDR3 has 14 amino acids. The CDR3 here is CASSQGQGRETQYF.

The V call is TRBV25-1, the J call TRBJ2-7. Germline assignment: CDR1 MGHDK and CDR2 SYGVNS. The CDR3 spans 13 residues. CDR3: CASSVADGYEQYF.

The V and J genes are TRBV14 and TRBJ2-7; the D gene TCRdb calls, TRBD1, cannot be checked with no DNA. Germline V gene sequence: CDR1 SGHDN, CDR2 FVKESK. CDR3 size: 15 residues. Here the CDR3 reads CASSQYRGIAYEQYF. Drawing the rest from reference TRBV14 and TRBJ2-7, the complete variable domain is EAGVTQFPSHSVIEKGQTVTLRCDPISGHDNLYWYRRVMGKEIKFLLHFVKESKQDESGMPNNRFLAERTGGTYSTLKVQPAELEDSGVYFCASSQYRGIAYEQYFGPGTRLTVT.

The chain combines TRBV19 with TRBJ1-1; TCRdb lists TRBD1, though no DNA is available to test this call. The CDR3 contains 15 residues. Germline lookup yields CDR1 LNHDA and CDR2 SQIVND (reference sequence). The CDR3 here is CASRTGTRGDTEAFF.

The chain links TRBV27 to TRBJ1-2. Looked up from germline, CDR1 is MNHEY and CDR2 is SMNVEV (reference sequence). CDR3 length: 12 amino acids. The CDR3 sequence is CASSFSGYGYTF.

V and J are TRBV27 and TRBJ2-3; TCRdb designates TRBD1, a call that cannot be tested without DNA. Per germline, CDR1 MNHEY and CDR2 SMNVEV (reference sequence). The CDR3 length is 14 residues. The CDR3 region is CASSARLGGDTQYF.

V is TRBV4-3 and J is TRBJ2-3; as DNA is missing, the TRBD1 call by TCRdb cannot be tested. Germline values: CDR1 LGHNA, CDR2 YSLEER. The CDR3 has 16 residues. This CDR3 is CASSSKRGPITDTQYF.

Measured by frequency, this clonotype is medium-sized (0.01 to 0.1%). V usage is TRBV5-6 and J usage is TRBJ2-3; the TRBD2 assignment by TCRdb is unverifiable without DNA. CDR1 and CDR2 (germline): SGHDT, YYEEEE. The CDR3 length is 14 residues. The CDR3 spells CASSLLAGSDTQYF.

The V and J genes are TRBV14 and TRBJ2-2. CDR1 is SGHDN and CDR2 is FVKESK in the germline V gene. The CDR3 has 19 amino acids. The CDR3 spells CASSQDDWGPHWDTGELFF. Combining the CDR3 with reference TRBV14 and TRBJ2-2 gives the whole variable domain EAGVTQFPSHSVIEKGQTVTLRCDPISGHDNLYWYRRVMGKEIKFLLHFVKESKQDESGMPNNRFLAERTGGTYSTLKVQPAELEDSGVYFCASSQDDWGPHWDTGELFFGEGSRLTVL.

The CDR3 here is CASSPQVGNEKLFF. The chain is built from TRBV5-4 and TRBJ1-4. The CDR3 covers 14 residues. The germline V gene encodes CDR1 SGHNT and CDR2 YYREEE (reference sequence).

V and J are TRBV11-2 and TRBJ1-4; the TCRdb call, TRBD1, lacks DNA for checking. CDR3 length: 19 amino acids. Germline V gene data show CDR1 as SGHAT and CDR2 as FQNNGV. The CDR3 sequence is CASSSTSSGTGFFNEKLFF. The complete variable domain, with remaining parts taken from reference TRBV11-2 and TRBJ1-4, reads EAGVAQSPRYKIIEKRQSVAFWCNPISGHATLYWYQQILGQGPKLLIQFQNNGVVDDSQLPKDRFSAERLKGVDSTLKIQPAKLEDSAVYLCASSSTSSGTGFFNEKLFFGSGTQLSVL.

The V and J genes are TRBV29-1 and TRBJ2-7; TCRdb designates TRBD1, a call that cannot be tested without DNA. The length of the CDR3 is 14 residues. The germline V gene encodes CDR1 SQVTM and CDR2 ANQGSEA. CDR3: CSVEEATGHYEQYF.

V usage is TRBV27 and J usage is TRBJ2-3; TCRdb's D call of TRBD2 is untestable without DNA. The CDR3 covers 16 residues. Per germline, CDR1 MNHEY and CDR2 SMNVEV (reference sequence). The CDR3 here is CASSSLAGVYTDTQYF.

V gene TRBV15 combines with J gene TRBJ1-5; the D gene TCRdb calls, TRBD1, cannot be checked with no DNA. There are 13 residues in the CDR3. The germline V gene has CDR1 LNHNV and CDR2 YYDKDF (reference sequence). CDR3 residues: CATGDRAHQPQHF.

The chain is built from TRBV5-1 and TRBJ2-1; TCRdb calls TRBD1, which cannot be checked without DNA. From germline, CDR1 is SGHRS and CDR2 YFSETQ. The CDR3 loop spans 18 amino acids. The CDR3 sequence: CASSLRQGVSPLYNEQFF.

The chain has TRBV4-3 and TRBJ1-1; TCRdb's D gene call, TRBD1, goes unchecked for lack of DNA. This CDR3 is 15 amino acids long. Per germline, CDR1 LGHNA and CDR2 YSLEER. The CDR3 protein is CASSQDLDRYTEAFF.

This rearrangement joins TRBV7-3 to TRBJ1-1; checking the TCRdb D call of TRBD1 is not possible without DNA. In germline, CDR1 is SGHTA, CDR2 FQGTGA. The CDR3 spans 14 residues. CDR3 residues: CASSLGTGWSEAFF.

The chain carries TRBV12-3 or TRBV12-4 and TRBJ1-3. This CDR3 has 20 residues. CDR3 loop: CASSPILRAVLDYSGNTIYF.

The chain carries TRBV7-9 and TRBJ2-7. Germline CDR1 and CDR2: SEHNR and FQNEAQ (reference sequence). There are 12 residues in the CDR3. The CDR3 is CASSFPTYEQYF.

This chain uses TRBV5-1 with TRBJ2-2. The germline V gene has CDR1 SGHRS and CDR2 YFSETQ. The CDR3 runs 13 residues. This chain's CDR3 is CASSVGDTGELFF.

The chain carries TRBV6-1 and TRBJ2-3; the TCRdb call, TRBD1, lacks DNA for checking. This CDR3 is 16 amino acids long. The germline gives CDR1 MNHNS, CDR2 SASEGT. The CDR3 sequence is CASSGPAWGRTDTQYF.

The genes are TRBV24-1 and TRBJ2-1; without DNA, the TCRdb call of TRBD1 cannot be checked. Looked up from germline, CDR1 is KGHDR and CDR2 is SFDVKD. The CDR3 spans 13 residues. CDR3: CATGPGGTDEQFF.

The V gene is TRBV27, the J gene TRBJ2-3; TCRdb's assignment of TRBD1 cannot be checked, as there is no DNA. This CDR3 spans 14 amino acids. The germline V gene has CDR1 MNHEY and CDR2 SMNVEV (reference sequence). CDR3 sequence: CASSSIQGPDTQYF.

This chain links TRBV7-2 with TRBJ2-1; TCRdb picks TRBD1, but there is no DNA to check that call. Germline V gene data show CDR1 as SGHTA and CDR2 as FQGNSA. The CDR3 has 20 amino acids. CDR3 region: CASAGAGTGVMISSYNEQFF.